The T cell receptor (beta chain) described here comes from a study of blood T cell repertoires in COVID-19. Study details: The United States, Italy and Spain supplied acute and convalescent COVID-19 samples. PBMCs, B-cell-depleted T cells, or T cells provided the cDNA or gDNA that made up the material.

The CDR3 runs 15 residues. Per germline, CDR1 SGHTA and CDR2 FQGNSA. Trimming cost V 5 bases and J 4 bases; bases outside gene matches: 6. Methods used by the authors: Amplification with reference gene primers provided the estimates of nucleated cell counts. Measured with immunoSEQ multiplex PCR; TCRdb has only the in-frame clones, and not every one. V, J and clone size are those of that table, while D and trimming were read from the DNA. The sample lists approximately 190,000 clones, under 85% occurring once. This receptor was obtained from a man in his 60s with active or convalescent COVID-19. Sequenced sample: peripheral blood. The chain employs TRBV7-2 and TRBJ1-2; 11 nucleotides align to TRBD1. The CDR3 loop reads CASSGTGGRGYGYTF. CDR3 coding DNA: TGTGCCAGCAGCGGGACAGGGGGGCGAGGCTATGGCTACACCTTC. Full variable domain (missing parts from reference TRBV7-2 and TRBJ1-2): GAGVSQSPSNKVTEKGKDVELRCDPISGHTALYWYRQSLGQGLEFLIYFQGNSAPDKSGLPSDRFSAERTGGSVSTLTIQRTQQEDSAVYLCASSGTGGRGYGYTFGSGTRLTVV.